This T cell receptor (beta chain) was identified in a study of shared clonotypes between healthy human individuals. In the study overall: CD4 naive and memory got three plates each, CD8 naive two, CD8 memory one. Study findings and constraints: Generation probabilities of non-shared clonotypes were lower (relative to those shared by all four donors). Exclusively blood specimens were collected; tissue repertoires likely differ.

Assay: immunoSEQ multiplex PCR; the TCRdb copy retains only in-frame clones and omits some. The data contain approximately 640,000 clones, more than 70% of them singletons. The CDR3 has 15 residues. Trimming took 3 bases from V and 0 from J, leaving 11 bases between them. Germline lookup yields CDR1 LNHNV and CDR2 YYDKDF (reference sequence). Turning to this clone: Its specificity is unknown.

The sequence came from a woman aged 25 to 39 in good health. The genes are TRBV15 and TRBJ1-1; D is unclear. Sequencing was carried out using memory CD4+ T cells sorted from blood. The subset denotes: CD45RA-negative fraction. The CDR3 DNA sequence: TGTGCCACCAGCAGGGCAGGAGCCATGAACACTGAAGCTTTCTTT. It specifies CATSRAGAMNTEAFF.